This T cell receptor (beta chain) was sequenced during a study of OX40 agonist ivuxolimab in advanced cancers. Study context: Hepatocellular carcinoma, melanoma, renal cell or head and neck cancer was diagnosed in the dose-escalation patients.

TCRdb keeps only in-frame clones here, not all; method: immunoSEQ multiplex PCR. The sample comprises about 48,000 clones, 85% of which are singletons, and around 10% rests with the top ten. A word on this clone: Its antigen is still unknown.

Cycle 7 day 1, cycle 4 day 1, and baseline were the timepoints at which blood was sampled. Study results and limitations: Certain nonresponding patients likewise had low normalized T-cell clonal expansion. The work left the antigen specificity of expanded peripheral T cells undetermined.

Sequenced here: CD4+ or CD8+ T cells sorted from blood, sampled in a trial of the OX40 agonist ivuxolimab. The receptor comes from an adult with an advanced solid tumor such as melanoma, head and neck, liver or kidney cancer.

This chain's CDR3 is CASSQDSFTQYF. For the CDR3, the DNA is TGTGCCAGCAGCCAAGATTCATTTACCCAGTACTTC. The rearrangement links TRBV4-2 to TRBJ2-5, with D uncertain. The V gene lost 0 bases and the J gene lost 8 bases, with 7 bases spanning the gap. Germline CDR1 reads LGHNA; CDR2 reads YNFKEQ. The CDR3 length is 12 residues.